This T cell receptor (beta chain) was captured in a study of T cells in Graves' hyperthyroidism and ophthalmopathy. Germline V gives CDR1 MNHEY, CDR2 SVGEGT. The germline V and J ends were trimmed by 6 bases and 3 bases, with 12 bases remaining between them. This CDR3 has 13 amino acids. RNA transcripts yielded amplified TCR beta CDR3 regions. The TCR CDR3 was amplified in a first-round RT-PCR using the HTBI primer set. TCRdb used MiXCR to reprocess the multiplex PCR reads, holding one entry per CDR3 protein. The sample yields fewer than 500,000 distinct CDR3 sequences, about 14% seen once. This clonotype was counted many times.

The chain recombines TRBV6-2 or TRBV6-3 with TRBJ2-7; weak D call: TRBD2 (6 bases). This sequence was found in a man between 18 and 35 years old with Graves' ophthalmopathy. Sequenced material: blood. This chain's CDR3 is CASSPGLLYEQYF. CDR3 sequence (DNA): TGTGCCAGCAGCCCAGGACTACTCTACGAGCAGTACTTC.